This entry lists 29 T cell receptor beta chains sequenced from one sample in a study of T cell repertoires in aging, cancer and after chemotherapy. Multiplex touch-down PCR with TRB-A/B primers amplified rearranged V-D-J TRB sequences. TCRdb re-called the multiplex PCR reads through MiXCR, storing one row per CDR3 protein. The sample includes some 3,400 distinct CDR3 sequences, about 35% of them seen just once. Amplification of TCR beta used genomic DNA extracted from peripheral blood. The material sequenced was blood. These TCRs come from a human donor in good health.

The genes are TRBV7-9 and TRBJ2-7, with a possible D match to TRBD2 (5 bases). The CDR3 runs to 13 residues. Trimming shortened V by 4 bases and J by 0 bases, and 7 bases separated the two germline ends. Germline assignment: CDR1 SEHNR and CDR2 FQNEAQ (reference sequence). CDR3 sequence: CASSWSGSYEQYF. The CDR3 nucleotides read TGTGCCAGCAGCTGGAGCGGCTCCTACGAGCAGTACTTC.

The chain carries TRBV6-4 and TRBJ2-3, with D possibly matching TRBD1 (5 bases). The V gene lost 4 bases and the J gene lost 6 bases, with 11 bases spanning the gap. The CDR3 has 13 residues. Germline V gene sequence: CDR1 MRHNA, CDR2 SNTAGT. CDR3 region: CASSARWGDTQYF. In nucleotides, the CDR3 is TGTGCCAGCAGTGCCCGGTGGGGCGATACGCAGTATTTT.

This clonotype was detected a few times. The chain has TRBV7-6 and TRBJ2-1; TRBD1 matches 7 bases. V was clipped by 5 bases and J by 6 bases; unmatched bases: 7. Germline CDR1 and CDR2: SGHVS and FNYEAQ. The CDR3 consists of 14 residues. The DNA of the CDR3 is TGTGCCAGCAGCCCCAAGACAGGGACCAATGAGCAGTTCTTC. It encodes CASSPKTGTNEQFF.

This clonotype was counted once. The chain uses TRBV5-1 and TRBJ1-2, with D possibly being TRBD1 (6 bases). Trimming removed 4 bases from V and 4 bases from J, with 14 bases in between. CDR1 and CDR2 (germline): SGHRS, YFSETQ. The CDR3 runs to 14 residues. The CDR3 nucleotides read TGCGCCAGCAGCCCCACAGGGCCCCTCTATGGCTACACCTTC. Encoded protein: CASSPTGPLYGYTF.

This clonotype was detected a few times. V usage is TRBV6-5 and J usage is TRBJ2-6; 7 bases are a match to TRBD1. The V gene's germline CDR1 is MNHEY and CDR2 SVGAGI. This CDR3 is built from 16 residues. V lost 6 bases, J lost 0 bases, and 5 bases stayed unmatched. The CDR3 spells CASRQNRGSGANVLTF. The CDR3 coding sequence is TGTGCCAGCAGGCAAAACAGGGGCTCTGGGGCCAACGTCCTGACTTTC.

The chain has TRBV6-5 and TRBJ1-2; D gene unclear. The V end was cut by 3 bases, the J end by 1 base, with 9 bases between. CDR3 size: 14 residues. Per the germline V gene, CDR1 is MNHEY and CDR2 is SVGAGI. The CDR3 loop is CASSYTSNNYGYTF. The CDR3 DNA follows: TGTGCCAGCAGTTATACTTCCAATAACTATGGCTACACCTTC.

By sample fraction, this clonotype is medium-sized. The DNA for the CDR3 is TGTGCCAGCAGCTTAAACCGGGGAACGCCGTACTTC. Its protein product is CASSLNRGTPYF. V is TRBV11-1 and J is TRBJ2-7, with D possibly matching TRBD2 (5 bases). Germline V CDR1 and CDR2: SGHAT, FQDESV (reference sequence). There are 12 residues in the CDR3. The V end lost 2 bases, the J end lost 12 bases, and 14 bases lay between the germline ends. The entire variable domain, with the rest obtained from reference TRBV11-1 and TRBJ2-7, is as follows: EAEVAQSPRYKITEKSQAVAFWCDPISGHATLYWYRQILGQGPELLVQFQDESVVDDSQLPKDRFSAERLKGVDSTLKIQPAELGDSAMYLCASSLNRGTPYFGPGTRLTVT.

By sample fraction, this clonotype is medium-sized. The chain combines TRBV11-1 with TRBJ2-5; tentatively, D is TRBD2 (5 bases). The V end lost 3 bases, the J end lost 9 bases, and 11 bases lay between the germline ends. The germline V gene encodes CDR1 SGHAT and CDR2 FQDESV (reference sequence). This CDR3 has 12 residues. The CDR3 here is CASSFPNGAQYF. CDR3 sequence (DNA): TGTGCCAGCAGCTTCCCTAACGGGGCCCAGTACTTC. The variable domain in full, with the rest retrieved from reference TRBV11-1 and TRBJ2-5, is EAEVAQSPRYKITEKSQAVAFWCDPISGHATLYWYRQILGQGPELLVQFQDESVVDDSQLPKDRFSAERLKGVDSTLKIQPAELGDSAMYLCASSFPNGAQYFGPGTRLLVL.

This clonotype was seen more than once but under ten times. The rearrangement links TRBV6-6 to TRBJ1-4; 10 bases are shared with TRBD1. This CDR3 contains 15 residues. CDR1 and CDR2 from the germline V gene are MNHNY and SVGAGI (reference sequence). The V and J ends lost 6 bases and 8 bases, in that order; junction bases with no gene match: 9. The CDR3 sequence is CASSYPGTGEEKLFF. Written as DNA, the CDR3 is TGTGCCAGCAGCTACCCCGGGACAGGGGAGGAAAAACTGTTTTTT.

The chain uses TRBV27 and TRBJ1-6; 10 bases are shared with TRBD1. After removal of 6 bases from V and 0 bases from J, the junction contained 5 bases not matched to a gene. The CDR3 spans 17 residues. Looked up from germline, CDR1 is MNHEY and CDR2 is SMNVEV (reference sequence). The CDR3, as DNA: TGTGCCAGCAGGGACAGGGGGATCAGCTCCTATAATTCACCCCTCCACTTT. This gives the protein CASRDRGISSYNSPLHF.

This clonotype is labeled as medium-sized. The chain uses TRBV6-5 and TRBJ1-2; a weak D match, TRBD1 (5 bases). The V gene lost 7 bases and the J gene lost 2 bases, with 11 bases spanning the gap. CDR1 and CDR2 from the germline V gene are MNHEY and SVGAGI. This CDR3 is built from 13 residues. The CDR3 here is CASTLGANYGYTF. In DNA, the CDR3 is TGTGCCAGCACTCTCGGGGCGAACTATGGCTACACCTTC.

This clonotype is judged medium-sized. The rearrangement joins TRBV29-1 to TRBJ2-7, with D maybe TRBD2 (6 bases). The CDR3 loop spans 15 amino acids. The ends were cut back, 2 bases at V and 4 bases at J, with 18 bases in the middle. Germline V gives CDR1 SQVTM, CDR2 ANQGSEA. For the CDR3, the DNA is TGCAGCGTTGAATATTTGGAGGGTGGGGGTTACGAGCAGTACTTC. Translation: CSVEYLEGGGYEQYF.

This clonotype was detected a few times. The gene calls are TRBV5-5 and TRBJ1-6; D remains ambiguous. Germline lookup yields CDR1 SGHKS and CDR2 YYEKEE (reference sequence). This CDR3 contains 14 residues. Trimming stripped 4 bases from V and 0 bases from J, with 5 bases between. CDR3 in amino acids: CASSEGSYNSPLHF. The CDR3 DNA is TGTGCCAGCAGCGAGGGCTCCTATAATTCACCCCTCCACTTT.

This clonotype was detected only once. The rearrangement joins TRBV5-1 to TRBJ2-2, with D unresolved. V shed 6 bases and J shed 6 bases, with 9 bases lying between them. CDR1 SGHRS and CDR2 YFSETQ come from the germline V gene. The CDR3 totals 12 residues. The CDR3 DNA reads as TGCGCCAGCAAAACGTGGTCCGGGGAGCTGTTTTTT. This sequence encodes CASKTWSGELFF.

This clonotype is classed as medium-sized. This chain joins TRBV29-1 and TRBJ2-1; 10 bases map to TRBD1. Germline CDR1 SQVTM, CDR2 ANQGSEA. This CDR3 is 14 amino acids long. With V trimmed by 5 bases and J by 6 bases, 7 bases remained unmatched. CDR3 sequence: CSVRRGTGVNEQFF. The DNA for the CDR3 is TGCAGCGTTAGAAGAGGGACAGGGGTCAATGAGCAGTTCTTC.

V gene TRBV10-3 combines with J gene TRBJ1-2; 11 nucleotides match TRBD1. The CDR3 totals 21 residues. Trimming removed 0 bases from V and 6 bases from J; junction bases left unmatched: 21. Germline CDR1 ENHRY, CDR2 SYGVKD. The CDR3 DNA follows: TGTGCCATCAGTGAGTCCGATTCACGACACGACCGGGACAGGGGGTTCCATGGCTACACCTTC. This translates into CAISESDSRHDRDRGFHGYTF.

This clonotype was seen more than once but under ten times. CDR3 DNA: TGTGCCAGCAGCAATCCCCTGGGCGAGCAGTACTTC. As protein: CASSNPLGEQYF. The chain links TRBV7-9 to TRBJ2-7; D is uncertain. The germline V gene has CDR1 SEHNR and CDR2 FQNEAQ (reference sequence). The V end lost 5 bases, the J end lost 6 bases, and 11 bases lay between the germline ends. The CDR3 is 12 residues long.

This clonotype appeared a few times. This chain uses TRBV6-2 or TRBV6-3 with TRBJ1-2, with a weak D call TRBD1 (6 bases). Trimming shortened V by 7 bases and J by 4 bases, and 16 bases separated the two germline ends. The germline CDR1 and CDR2 sequences are MNHEY and SVGEGT. The CDR3 spans 14 residues. CDR3 residues: CASTPYRDVYGYTF. The CDR3 bases are TGTGCCAGCACCCCGTACAGGGACGTCTATGGCTACACCTTC.

This clonotype turned up a few times. The CDR3 region has the DNA TGTGCCAGCAGCGTTGGCCTCGGGTCTAATGAAAAACTGTTTTTT. This gives the protein CASSVGLGSNEKLFF. V usage is TRBV5-4 and J usage is TRBJ1-4; D unresolved. Trimming left V 4 bases short and J 3 bases short, with 13 bases between. The CDR3 sequence is 15 residues long. Germline V lookup: CDR1 SGHNT, CDR2 YYREEE (reference sequence).

This chain connects TRBV10-3 to TRBJ1-3; D is possibly TRBD1 (6 bases). Deletions cut 6 bases from V and 0 bases from J, with 6 bases between. There are 13 residues in the CDR3. From germline, CDR1 is ENHRY and CDR2 SYGVKD. This CDR3 is CAIRDSSGNTIYF. DNA for the CDR3: TGTGCCATCAGGGACAGCTCTGGAAACACCATATATTTT.

The chain links TRBV19 to TRBJ1-1; D is ambiguous. This CDR3 contains 13 residues. V gave up 8 bases and J gave up 0 bases, with 10 bases separating them. CDR1 is LNHDA and CDR2 is SQIVND in the germline V gene (reference sequence). CDR3 residues: CASSAQLNTEAFF. As DNA, the CDR3 is TGTGCCAGTTCCGCACAACTGAACACTGAAGCTTTCTTT.

The genes are TRBV18 and TRBJ2-7; 9 nucleotides agree with TRBD1. The CDR3 has 14 amino acids. Germline V gives CDR1 KGHSH, CDR2 LQKENI. V dropped 6 bases and J dropped 2; count of bases not matched to a gene: 5. The CDR3 region is CASSRTGAAYEQYF. In DNA form, the CDR3 reads TGTGCCAGCTCGCGGACAGGGGCCGCCTACGAGCAGTACTTC. The variable domain in full, with the rest retrieved from reference TRBV18 and TRBJ2-7, is NAGVMQNPRHLVRRRGQEARLRCSPMKGHSHVYWYRQLPEEGLKFMVYLQKENIIDESGMPKERFSAEFPKEGPSILRIQQVVRGDSAAYFCASSRTGAAYEQYFGPGTRLTVT.

The chain is built from TRBV4-2 and TRBJ1-2, with TRBD1 identical over 7 bases. This CDR3 is built from 15 residues. V trimming: 1 base; J trimming: 2 bases; junction bases outside the gene matches: 4. Germline loops: CDR1 LGHNA, CDR2 YNFKEQ. The CDR3 sequence: CASSQAQGVNYGYTF. The CDR3 DNA reads as TGTGCCAGCAGCCAAGCGCAGGGGGTAAACTATGGCTACACCTTC.

In its sample, this clonotype ranks as medium-sized. The chain recombines TRBV29-1 with TRBJ1-2, with D perhaps matching TRBD1 (5 bases). Germline V CDR1 and CDR2: SQVTM, ANQGSEA. CDR3 length: 11 amino acids. V lost 4 bases and J lost 7, with 10 bases in between. CDR3 sequence: CSVGGAGGYTF. CDR3 DNA sequence: TGCAGCGTTGGAGGGGCGGGTGGCTACACCTTC.

This clonotype was found a few times. The chain recombines TRBV6-5 with TRBJ2-6; TRBD1 agrees at 8 bases. This CDR3 is built from 17 residues. CDR1 is MNHEY and CDR2 is SVGAGI in the germline V gene. Germline trimming cut 7 bases from V and 0 bases from J; bases unmatched to any gene: 8. CDR3 loop: CASNGQGTPSGANVLTF. As DNA, the CDR3 is TGTGCCAGCAACGGACAGGGAACCCCCTCTGGGGCCAACGTCCTGACTTTC.

This clonotype has only a few counts. The chain employs TRBV6-5 and TRBJ2-7, with D tentatively TRBD1 or TRBD2 (5 bases each). The CDR3 covers 14 residues. CDR1 is MNHEY, CDR2 SVGAGI, per germline. V gave up 1 base and J gave up 5 bases, with 12 bases separating them. Written as DNA, the CDR3 is TGTGCCAGCAGTTACTTGACTGGGGACGACGAGCAGTACTTC. Protein product: CASSYLTGDDEQYF.

The rearrangement links TRBV11-2 to TRBJ2-5; 7 bases fit TRBD1. The DNA end is more similar to TRBJ2-7, so the J call may be wrong. The V gene's germline CDR1 is SGHAT and CDR2 FQNNGV. The CDR3 covers 13 residues. CDR3: CASSPSTGDEQYF. In DNA form, the CDR3 reads TGTGCCAGCAGCCCGTCAACAGGGGACGAGCAGTACTTC.

This clonotype ranks as medium-sized (0.01 to 0.1%). This sequence joins TRBV29-1 and TRBJ1-2, with D possibly being TRBD1 (5 bases). The CDR3 is made up of 13 amino acids. V gave up 3 bases and J gave up 4 bases, with 12 bases separating them. CDR1 is SQVTM and CDR2 is ANQGSEA in the germline V gene. The CDR3 reads CSVDKAGSYGYTF. The CDR3 DNA reads as TGCAGCGTTGATAAGGCAGGGTCCTATGGCTACACCTTC.

This clonotype was found a few times. CDR3 sequence: CASRLHDREDGYTF. CDR3 nucleotides: TGTGCCAGCAGACTACATGACAGGGAGGACGGCTACACCTTC. The chain couples TRBV6-5 to TRBJ1-2; TRBD1 aligns across 7 bases. The ends lost 6 bases at V and 8 bases at J; junction bases unmatched: 12. CDR3 size: 14 residues. Germline V gene lookup returns CDR1 MNHEY and CDR2 SVGAGI.